Shown below are 16 T cell receptor beta chains from a single sample sequenced in a study of OX40 agonist ivuxolimab in advanced cancers. Sequencing was performed with immunoSEQ multiplex PCR; in TCRdb, only in-frame clones are kept and a portion is missing. The sample gives 20,000 to 30,000 clones, under 85% of which show up once; approximately 8% is in the top ten. Sequenced here: CD4+ or CD8+ T cells sorted from blood, sampled in a trial of the OX40 agonist ivuxolimab. The source of these receptors is an adult with an advanced solid tumor such as melanoma, head and neck, liver or kidney cancer.

V gene TRBV7-9 combines with J gene TRBJ2-1; the D gene is possibly TRBD1 (5 bases). The CDR3 is 12 amino acids. The V gene lost 5 bases and the J gene lost 8 bases, with 10 bases spanning the gap. The germline CDR1 and CDR2 sequences are SEHNR and FQNEAQ (reference sequence). The chain's CDR3 is CASSRRGDEQFF. The CDR3 DNA reads TGTGCCAGCAGCCGAAGGGGTGATGAGCAGTTCTTC.

The chain recombines TRBV11-3 with TRBJ2-3; perhaps TRBD1 as D (5 bases). CDR3 length equals 14 residues. Germline CDR1 and CDR2: SGHNT and YENEEA. V dropped 3 bases and J dropped 3 bases, with 10 bases sitting between them. CDR3 bases: TGTGCCAGCAGCTTGGACCACAGGACAGATACGCAGTATTTT. The encoded protein is CASSLDHRTDTQYF. The entire variable domain, with the rest obtained from reference TRBV11-3 and TRBJ2-3, is as follows: EAGVVQSPRYKIIEKKQPVAFWCNPISGHNTLYWYLQNLGQGPELLIRYENEEAVDDSQLPKDRFSAERLKGVDSTLKIQPAELGDSAVYLCASSLDHRTDTQYFGPGTRLTVL.

The count of this clone is one. This sequence joins TRBV2 and TRBJ1-5, with D unclear. The V and J ends lost 4 bases and 7 bases respectively, with 11 bases between them. There are 13 residues in the CDR3. In germline, CDR1 is SNHLY, CDR2 FYNNEI. The CDR3 reads CASSVNGYQPQHF. For the CDR3, the DNA is TGTGCCAGCAGTGTTAACGGGTACCAGCCCCAGCATTTT.

The chain joins TRBV7-8 to TRBJ2-7, with 9 bases matching TRBD1. CDR1 and CDR2 from the germline V gene are SGHVS and FQNEAQ. With V trimmed by 5 bases and J by 1 base, 3 bases remained unmatched. The CDR3 contains 14 residues. CDR3: CASSPGTGSYEQYF. CDR3 DNA: TGTGCCAGCAGCCCCGGGACAGGGTCCTACGAGCAGTACTTC.

The J gene is TRBJ2-1, the V gene TRBV9; 11 positions agree with TRBD2. The CDR3 is 16 residues long. V shed 3 bases and J 7 bases; nucleotides not matched to a gene: 9. Looked up from germline, CDR1 is SGDLS and CDR2 is YYNGEE. The CDR3 DNA reads TGTGCCAGCAGCGCCGCGGGACTAGCGGCCTTGAATGAGCAGTTCTTC. The encoded protein is CASSAAGLAALNEQFF.

This chain connects TRBV4-3 to TRBJ2-3; 7 bases match TRBD2. This CDR3 is 16 amino acids long. CDR1 and CDR2 (germline): LGHNA, YSLEER. V was pared by 1 base and J by 4 bases, with 8 bases of the junction left unmatched. The CDR3 reads CASSQAAGGGADTQYF. The CDR3 DNA reads TGCGCCAGCAGCCAAGCGGCCGGCGGGGGAGCAGATACGCAGTATTTT.

This clone was counted a single time. This sequence joins TRBV5-6 and TRBJ2-7, with 8 bases that match TRBD1. Germline V lookup: CDR1 SGHDT, CDR2 YYEEEE. The CDR3 is 15 residues long. J was trimmed by 6 bases and V by 2 bases; bases with no gene match: 10. The CDR3 DNA reads as TGTGCCAGCAGCTTCGGGACAGGCTATATGAGCGAGCAGTACTTC. It yields the protein CASSFGTGYMSEQYF. The full variable domain, with the rest looked up from reference TRBV5-6 and TRBJ2-7, is DAGVTQSPTHLIKTRGQQVTLRCSPKSGHDTVSWYQQALGQGPQFIFQYYEEEERQRGNFPDRFSGHQFPNYSSELNVNALLLGDSALYLCASSFGTGYMSEQYFGPGTRLTVT.

V is TRBV27 and J is TRBJ1-1, with D hard to call. The CDR3 runs 11 residues. The germline CDR1 and CDR2 sequences are MNHEY and SMNVEV (reference sequence). Trimming removed 3 bases from V and 1 base from J, with 0 bases in between. The DNA for the CDR3 is TGTGCCAGCAGTTTGAACACTGAAGCTTTCTTT. Encoded protein: CASSLNTEAFF.

This chain joins TRBV5-6 and TRBJ1-1; unclear D gene. The CDR3 is 14 amino acids. Germline-derived CDR1 and CDR2 are SGHDT and YYEEEE. Trimming took 0 bases from V and 1 from J, leaving 7 bases between them. Written as DNA, the CDR3 is TGTGCCAGCAGCTTGGAAAACCAGAACACTGAAGCTTTCTTT. Translating it yields CASSLENQNTEAFF.

The chain is built from TRBV27 and TRBJ1-6, with D possibly TRBD1 on 6 matching bases. Germline values: CDR1 MNHEY, CDR2 SMNVEV (reference sequence). The ends were cut back, 9 bases at V and 9 bases at J, with 15 bases in the middle. The CDR3 loop spans 13 amino acids. Here the CDR3 reads CASKGDSISPLHF. For the CDR3, the DNA is TGTGCCAGTAAGGGGGATTCAATTTCACCCCTCCACTTT.

This chain joins TRBV19 and TRBJ2-7, with unresolved D. Germline V gene sequence: CDR1 LNHDA, CDR2 SQIVND (reference sequence). V gave up 1 base and J gave up 6 bases, with 7 bases separating them. The length of the CDR3 is 12 residues. This chain's CDR3 is CASSIGTVEQYF. For the CDR3, the DNA is TGTGCCAGTAGTATAGGGACGGTCGAGCAGTACTTC.

The chain has TRBV6-5 and TRBJ1-1; D is undetermined. Germline CDR1 and CDR2: MNHEY and SVGAGI. V was trimmed by 10 bases and J by 1 base, leaving 7 bases between them. The CDR3 contains 11 residues. The CDR3 protein is CATHRNTEAFF. The CDR3 nucleotides read TGTGCCACCCATAGGAACACTGAAGCTTTCTTT.

This clone was seen more than once but under ten times. V gene TRBV6-4 combines with J gene TRBJ2-3; 10 nucleotides agree with TRBD1. V was clipped by 6 bases and J by 1 base; unmatched bases: 1. The CDR3 sequence is 14 residues long. Germline CDR1 is MRHNA and CDR2 is SNTAGT. The CDR3 protein is CASSGTGGTDTQYF. The CDR3 coding sequence is TGTGCCAGCAGCGGGACAGGGGGCACAGATACGCAGTATTTT.

This clone was recorded once. This chain joins TRBV9 and TRBJ1-2; D remains unclear. Germline-derived CDR1 and CDR2 are SGDLS and YYNGEE. This CDR3 comprises 13 residues. V gave up 0 bases and J gave up 3 bases, with 6 bases separating them. Here the CDR3 reads CASSVASHYGYTF. The CDR3 bases are TGTGCCAGCAGCGTAGCCAGCCACTATGGCTACACCTTC.

This clone has a single count. The chain links TRBV4-1 to TRBJ1-1; 7 nucleotides agree with TRBD1. The CDR3 is made up of 16 amino acids. Per the germline V gene, CDR1 is MGHRA and CDR2 is YSYEKL. With 4 bases clipped from V and 0 bases from J, the junction kept 8 bases outside the gene matches. The CDR3 loop reads CASSPNRGSLNTEAFF. DNA for the CDR3: TGCGCCAGCAGCCCGAACAGGGGCTCCCTGAACACTGAAGCTTTCTTT.

CDR3 in DNA: TGCGCCAGCAGCCAAGATTTAACGGGACTAGATACGCAGTATTTT. It specifies CASSQDLTGLDTQYF. This chain joins TRBV4-3 and TRBJ2-3; maybe TRBD2 (6 bases). Germline CDR1 and CDR2: LGHNA and YSLEER. The CDR3 runs to 15 residues. The V gene lost 0 bases and the J gene lost 5 bases, with 12 bases spanning the gap.